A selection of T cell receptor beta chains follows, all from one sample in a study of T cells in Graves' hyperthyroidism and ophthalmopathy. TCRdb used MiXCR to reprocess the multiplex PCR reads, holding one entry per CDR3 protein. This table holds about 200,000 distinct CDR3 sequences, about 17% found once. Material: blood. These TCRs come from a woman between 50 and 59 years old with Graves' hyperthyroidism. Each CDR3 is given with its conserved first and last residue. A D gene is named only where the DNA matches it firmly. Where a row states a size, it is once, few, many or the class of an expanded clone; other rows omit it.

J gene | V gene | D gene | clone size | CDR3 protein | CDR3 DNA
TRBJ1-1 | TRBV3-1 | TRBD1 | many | CASRNSGGNAEAFF | TGTGCCAGCCGGAATTCAGGGGGCAACGCTGAAGCTTTCTTT
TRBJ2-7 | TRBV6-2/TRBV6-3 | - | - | CASSISGPPQQYF | TGTGCCAGCAGCATCTCCGGGCCTCCTCAGCAGTACTTC
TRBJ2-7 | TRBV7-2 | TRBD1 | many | CASSLVHSGQGAYYEQYF | TGTGCCAGCAGCTTAGTTCATTCTGGACAGGGGGCATACTACGAGCAGTACTTC
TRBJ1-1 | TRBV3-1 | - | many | CASSPRGRDTEAFF | TGTGCCAGCAGCCCCCGAGGAAGGGACACTGAAGCTTTCTTT
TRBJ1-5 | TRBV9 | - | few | CASSETPTQGQPQHF | TGTGCCAGCAGCGAGACTCCAACCCAGGGACAGCCCCAGCATTTT
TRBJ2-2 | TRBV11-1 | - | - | CASSFLGMNTGELFF | TGTGCCAGCAGCTTTTTGGGAATGAACACCGGGGAGCTGTTTTTT
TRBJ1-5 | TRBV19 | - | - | CASSIGAGNSNQPQHF | TGTGCCAGTAGTATCGGGGCAGGGAATAGCAATCAGCCCCAGCATTTT
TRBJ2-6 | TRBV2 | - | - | CASSERAGAGANVLTF | TGTGCCAGCAGTGAAAGGGCAGGGGCTGGGGCCAACGTCCTGACTTTC
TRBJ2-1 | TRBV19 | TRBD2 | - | CASIPAGVPYNEQFF | TGTGCCAGTATTCCAGCGGGAGTACCCTACAATGAGCAGTTCTTC
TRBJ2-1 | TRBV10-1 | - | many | CASSETAGGYNEQFF | TGCGCCAGCAGTGAAACAGCGGGCGGATACAATGAGCAGTTCTTC
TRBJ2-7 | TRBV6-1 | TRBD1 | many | CASSVVFGQGAREQYF | TGTGCCAGCAGTGTGGTGTTTGGACAGGGGGCGAGGGAGCAGTACTTC
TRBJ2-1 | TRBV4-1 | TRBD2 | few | CASSQEPSGYNEQFF | TGCGCCAGCAGCCAAGAACCTAGCGGCTACAATGAGCAGTTCTTC
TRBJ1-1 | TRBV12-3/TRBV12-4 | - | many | CASSLSGSFTEAFF | TGTGCCAGCAGTTTGTCAGGGTCGTTCACTGAAGCTTTCTTT
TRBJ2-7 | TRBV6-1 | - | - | CASRQGPSSYEQYF | TGTGCCAGCAGACAGGGCCCGAGCTCCTACGAGCAGTACTTC
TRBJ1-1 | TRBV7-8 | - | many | CASSLALYPEMYTEAFF | TGTGCCAGCAGCTTAGCGCTATACCCGGAGATGTACACTGAAGCTTTCTTT